Listed here are 9 T cell receptor beta chains from one sample, sequenced in a study of T-cell reconstitution after alpha-beta-depleted transplantation in children. Researchers prepared the TCRbeta library using unique molecular identifiers, the study reports. TCRdb used MiXCR to reprocess the PCR reads, holding one entry per CDR3 protein. Of over 150,000 distinct CDR3 sequences in the sample, 6% to 7% were seen once. The sample was PBMCs from the stem cell graft donor, taken from the stem cell graft. All receptors derive from a human donor who donated a stem cell graft to a child with Wiskott-Aldrich syndrome.

This clonotype was seen ten or more times. V and J are TRBV20-1 and TRBJ2-1; 8 bases are a match to TRBD2. The V gene's germline CDR1 is DFQATT and CDR2 SNEGSKA (reference sequence). There are 15 residues in the CDR3. V shed 6 bases, J shed 7 bases, and the junction held 14 bases outside the gene matches. The CDR3 protein is CSAPQGLAGGNEQFF. CDR3 coding DNA: TGCAGTGCCCCCCAGGGCCTAGCGGGTGGAAATGAGCAGTTCTTC.

This clonotype was observed many times. The chain employs TRBV6-5 and TRBJ2-5; 10 positions agree with TRBD1. Germline lookup yields CDR1 MNHEY and CDR2 SVGAGI. The J segment lost 5 bases and the V segment lost 0 bases, leaving 3 bases of the junction unmatched. The CDR3 is made up of 15 amino acids. CDR3: CASSYSLGQGETQYF. DNA for the CDR3: TGTGCCAGCAGTTACTCGCTGGGACAGGGGGAGACCCAGTACTTC.

Many counts were recorded for this clonotype. This chain links TRBV6-5 with TRBJ1-3, with D possibly TRBD1 on 6 matching bases. V lost 6 bases, J lost 2 bases, and 14 bases lay in between. The CDR3 has 15 residues. From germline, CDR1 is MNHEY and CDR2 SVGAGI. CDR3 sequence: CASRITGSAGNTIYF. The CDR3 nucleotides read TGTGCCAGCAGAATTACAGGGAGCGCTGGAAACACCATATATTTT.

Many counts were recorded for this clonotype. The rearrangement links TRBV5-6 to TRBJ1-4; D remains ambiguous. This CDR3 region has 16 residues. Germline CDR1 and CDR2: SGHDT and YYEEEE. Trimming stripped 1 base from V and 0 bases from J, with 10 bases between. The CDR3 sequence is CASSLIGPATNEKLFF. The CDR3 coding sequence is TGTGCCAGCAGCTTGATCGGACCAGCAACTAATGAAAAACTGTTTTTT.

This clonotype has a handful of counts. The chain carries TRBV28 and TRBJ1-2, with no clear D. This CDR3 has 12 residues. Trimming stripped 6 bases from V and 4 bases from J, with 9 bases between. CDR1 is MDHEN, CDR2 SYDVKM, per germline. In DNA, the CDR3 is TGTGCCAGCAGGGAGGAACTCTATGGCTACACCTTC. Protein: CASREELYGYTF.

Many counts were recorded for this clonotype. Sequence at one end of the junction differs from germline and may be a read error. The chain couples TRBV6-1 to TRBJ1-3; perhaps TRBD1 as D (5 bases). Germline CDR1 and CDR2: MNHNS and SASEGT. The CDR3 extends over 13 amino acids. The CDR3 DNA follows: TGTGCCAGCAGAGAAGGGGCAAGAAACACCATATATTTT. It yields the protein CASREGARNTIYF.

Many counts were recorded for this clonotype. The chain joins TRBV10-3 to TRBJ1-1, with 7 bases fitting TRBD1. V lost 5 bases to trimming and J lost 7 bases; unmatched junction nucleotides: 10. The germline gives CDR1 ENHRY, CDR2 SYGVKD. The CDR3 covers 14 residues. The CDR3 region is CAISRLLDRVEAFF. The CDR3 DNA follows: TGTGCCATCAGTCGCCTCTTAGACAGGGTTGAAGCTTTCTTT.

This clonotype was seen ten or more times. This sequence joins TRBV6-5 and TRBJ2-1, with TRBD1 matching 9 bases. The germline CDR1 and CDR2 sequences are MNHEY and SVGAGI. V lost 5 bases to trimming and J lost 12 bases; unmatched junction nucleotides: 5. CDR3 length equals 12 residues. CDR3 in DNA: TGTGCCAGCAGTCCGGGACAGGGAGGGCAGTTCTTC. Its protein is CASSPGQGGQFF.

This clonotype was picked up many times. The chain links TRBV7-9 to TRBJ2-1, with D possibly being TRBD2 (7 bases). In germline, CDR1 is SEHNR, CDR2 FQNEAQ (reference sequence). This CDR3 has 16 amino acids. The ends were cut back, 2 bases at V and 7 bases at J, with 18 bases in the middle. CDR3 residues: CASSLLGGGQSNEQFF. CDR3 bases: TGTGCCAGCAGCTTACTGGGCGGGGGCCAATCAAATGAGCAGTTCTTC.